This T cell receptor (beta chain) emerged from a study of blood T cell repertoires in COVID-19. Study overall: From the United States, Italy and Spain came samples of acute and convalescent COVID-19. PBMCs, B-cell-depleted T cells, or T cells provided the cDNA or gDNA that made up the material.

The protocol was immunoSEQ multiplex PCR, while the TCRdb copy is restricted to in-frame clones and leaves out a portion. The sample lists about 330,000 clones, about four fifths occurring once. This clone was picked up a small number of times. Relative to the germline gene, one junction end is altered; a read error may explain this. Germline V gene sequence: CDR1 SGHTA, CDR2 FQGNSA. The CDR3 spans 16 residues. The clonotype was recovered from a woman aged 45-60 years with acute or convalescent COVID-19. Sequencing was carried out using peripheral blood. The chain links TRBV7-2 to TRBJ2-7; 7 nucleotides match TRBD1. This CDR3 reads CASSLNPGTDPGEKYF. CDR3 DNA sequence: TGTGCCAGCAGCTTAAACCCCGGGACAGATCCAGGCGAGAAGTACTTC.